This TCR beta chain was sequenced for a study of T cells in Graves' hyperthyroidism and ophthalmopathy. Whole-study context: The initial diagnosis was the point when peripheral blood was collected, ahead of any treatment. Study conclusions and caveats: Most thyroid clonotypes with frequency above 0.001 were detected in blood.

This clonotype was recorded at least ten times. Its antigen is unknown. J gave up 2 bases and V 2 bases, and 4 bases lay outside the gene matches. The CDR3 consists of 16 residues. Per germline, CDR1 SGHTA and CDR2 FQGNSA. It was considered stable Graves' hyperthyroidism when ophthalmopathy did not progress within 18 months. Fresh peripheral blood, around 9.5 ml, yielded the PBMCs. RNA transcripts gave rise to amplified TCR beta CDR3 regions. HTBI primers were employed in a first-round RT-PCR of the TCR CDR3. TCRdb passed the multiplex PCR reads through MiXCR, listing each CDR3 protein once. The table lists approximately 200,000 distinct CDR3 sequences, about 16% of them singletons.

This chain uses TRBV7-2 with TRBJ2-2; 8 bases fit TRBD2. This TCR came from a man in his forties with Graves' hyperthyroidism. Sequencing used blood. The CDR3 region is CASSLIGGDNTGELFF. The CDR3 bases are TGTGCCAGCAGCTTAATCGGGGGGGATAACACCGGGGAGCTGTTTTTT.